The 9 T cell receptor beta chains below were found in one sample sequenced in a study of CDR3 diversity in severe acne (dated by TCRdb to about 2019). Library preparation employed PCR. These reads were obtained on an Illumina HiSeq 2000. TCRdb passed the public sequencing reads through fastp at Q25 and MiXCR, retaining productive beta sequences. Rows matching on CDR3 protein sequence are summarized as one entry with the most common DNA and genes. The sample yields about 93,000 distinct CDR3 sequences; roughly 52% were counted once. The top ten clones comprise about 9.5% of the sample. Sequences were obtained from blood. The receptors derive from a male donor in good health, serving as a control.

This chain links TRBV2 with TRBJ1-1, with D perhaps matching TRBD1 (5 bases). The CDR3 loop spans 14 amino acids. CDR1 and CDR2 (germline): SNHLY, FYNNEI. V gave up 7 bases and J gave up 4 bases, with 16 bases separating them. DNA for the CDR3: TGTGCCAGCAACCGACCGACAGTGAGCACTGAAGCTTTCTTT. Encoded protein: CASNRPTVSTEAFF.

This clonotype has a single count. As DNA, the CDR3 is TGTGCCCCAGACAGGGTTGCGTACGAGCAGTACTTC. Translating gives CAPDRVAYEQYF. This rearrangement joins TRBV9 to TRBJ2-7; TRBD1 agrees at 7 bases. Germline V gene data show CDR1 as SGDLS and CDR2 as YYNGEE. Trimming took 10 bases from V and 4 from J; bases not matched to a gene: 8. CDR3 length equals 12 residues.

This clonotype was seen at least ten times. The chain couples TRBV18 to TRBJ2-7; D is ambiguous. The CDR3 runs 13 residues. Germline V lookup: CDR1 KGHSH, CDR2 LQKENI. V was clipped by 6 bases and J by 2 bases, with 11 bases between them. CDR3 region: CASSPSRTYEQYF. The DNA for the CDR3 is TGTGCCAGCTCCCCATCTAGAACCTACGAGCAGTACTTC.

At least ten counts were recorded for this clonotype. This sequence joins TRBV20-1 and TRBJ1-4; the match to TRBD1 covers 8 bases. The V gene's germline CDR1 is DFQATT and CDR2 SNEGSKA (reference sequence). The CDR3 is made up of 14 amino acids. V was clipped by 1 base and J by 8 bases; unmatched bases: 6. CDR3 sequence (DNA): TGCAGTGCTAGAGGCGGACAGGGTGGGGAAAAACTGTTTTTT. Its protein product is CSARGGQGGEKLFF.

This clonotype is labeled medium-sized. J is TRBJ1-1 and V is TRBV6-6; D call uncertain. From germline, CDR1 is MNHNY and CDR2 SVGAGI (reference sequence). The CDR3 runs 11 residues. With 5 bases removed from V and 1 base from J, the gap between germline ends came to 2 bases. The CDR3 loop is CASSPNTEAFF. CDR3 sequence (DNA): TGTGCCAGCAGTCCGAACACTGAAGCTTTCTTT.

Turning to this clonotype: Its ends do not fully match the called genes, so a read error is possible. The chain joins TRBV11-2 to TRBJ1-4; D is perhaps TRBD1 (5 bases). CDR1 is SGHAT, CDR2 FQNNGV, per germline. This CDR3 has 15 amino acids. The CDR3 reads CASSPGGGIREELSF. CDR3 in DNA: TGTGCCAGCAGCCCCGGGGGGGGAATCCGAGAAGAACTGTCTTTT.

This chain uses TRBV9 with TRBJ2-5; 7 bases line up with TRBD2. V lost 4 bases to trimming and J lost 4 bases; unmatched junction nucleotides: 13. CDR1 is SGDLS and CDR2 is YYNGEE in the germline V gene. The CDR3 is 16 amino acids. The CDR3 DNA sequence: TGTGCCAGCAGCAGAATCGGGGGGAGTAGAATAGAGACCCAGTACTTC. Protein: CASSRIGGSRIETQYF.

Concerning this clonotype: The conserved final phenylalanine or tryptophan is absent from the CDR3, which likely points to a read error. The DNA is left out, because the CDR3 cannot be placed on it with certainty; the CDR3 is given as TCRdb lists it. The V call is TRBV2, the J call TRBJ2-2; the table names TRBD2, a call not compared with the DNA. The CDR3 sequence runs 9 residues, both termini included. The germline V gene encodes CDR1 SNHLY and CDR2 FYNNEI. The CDR3 is CASSSGTSV.

This clonotype occurred many times. The gene calls are TRBV19 and TRBJ1-2; D gene ambiguous. Germline-derived CDR1 and CDR2 are LNHDA and SQIVND (reference sequence). This CDR3 has 15 amino acids. Trimming shortened V by 3 bases and J by 0 bases, and 11 bases separated the two germline ends. The CDR3 DNA is TGTGCCAGTAGTATTAGAGGCAGCACTAACTATGGCTACACCTTC. As protein: CASSIRGSTNYGYTF.